Given below is one T cell receptor (beta chain) in context. This sample is drawn from a study of CD8 T cells in Susac syndrome. V was trimmed by 5 bases and J by 4 bases, leaving 9 bases between them. The CDR3 is 13 amino acids. A quantity of roughly 0.5 to 1 ug RNA underwent reverse transcription using random hexamers. The authors amplified TCR beta CDR3 across 54 Vbeta and 13 Jbeta using immunoSEQ multiplex PCR. TCRdb reanalysed the immunoSEQ multiplex PCR reads using MiXCR and keeps one entry per CDR3 protein. The repertoire holds 150,000 to 180,000 distinct CDR3 sequences, with 85% to 95% as singletons.

The TCR sequence derives from a human donor with Susac syndrome. Sequenced input: CD4+ T cells from PBMCs. The J gene is TRBJ1-5, the V gene TRBV12-3 or TRBV12-4; a weak D match, TRBD1 (6 bases). In DNA form, the CDR3 reads TGTGCCAGCAGTCGGGACAATAATCAGCCCCAGCATTTT. Its translation is CASSRDNNQPQHF.